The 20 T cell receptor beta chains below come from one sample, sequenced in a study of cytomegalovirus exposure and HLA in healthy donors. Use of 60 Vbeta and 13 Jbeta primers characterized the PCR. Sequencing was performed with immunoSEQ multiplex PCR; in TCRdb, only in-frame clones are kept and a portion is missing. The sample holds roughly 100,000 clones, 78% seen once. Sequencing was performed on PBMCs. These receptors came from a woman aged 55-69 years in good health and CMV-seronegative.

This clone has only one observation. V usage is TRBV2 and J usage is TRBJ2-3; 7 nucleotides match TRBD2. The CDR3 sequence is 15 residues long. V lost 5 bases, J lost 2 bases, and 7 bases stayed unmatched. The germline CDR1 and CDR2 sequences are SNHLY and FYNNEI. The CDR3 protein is CASSRIAGFTDTQYF. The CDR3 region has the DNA TGTGCCAGCAGTCGGATAGCGGGTTTCACAGATACGCAGTATTTT.

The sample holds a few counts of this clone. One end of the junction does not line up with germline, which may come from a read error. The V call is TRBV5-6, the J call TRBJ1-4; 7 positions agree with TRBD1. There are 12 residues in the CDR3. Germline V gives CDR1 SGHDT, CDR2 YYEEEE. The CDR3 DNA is TGTGCCAGCAGATTGGCACAGGGGAAACTGTTTTTT. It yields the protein CASRLAQGKLFF.

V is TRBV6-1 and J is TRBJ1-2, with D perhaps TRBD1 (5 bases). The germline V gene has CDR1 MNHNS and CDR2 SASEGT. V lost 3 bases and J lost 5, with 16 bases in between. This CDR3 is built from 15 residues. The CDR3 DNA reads TGTGCCAGCAGTGAGTTCGACAGCTTCGAGTATGGCTACACCTTC. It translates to CASSEFDSFEYGYTF.

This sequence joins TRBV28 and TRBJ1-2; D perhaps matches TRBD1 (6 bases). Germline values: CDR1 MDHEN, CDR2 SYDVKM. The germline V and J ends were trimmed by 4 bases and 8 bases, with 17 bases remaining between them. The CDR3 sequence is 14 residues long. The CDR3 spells CASSSPDSLLGYTF. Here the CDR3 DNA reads TGTGCCAGCAGTTCACCGGACAGCTTATTGGGCTACACCTTC.

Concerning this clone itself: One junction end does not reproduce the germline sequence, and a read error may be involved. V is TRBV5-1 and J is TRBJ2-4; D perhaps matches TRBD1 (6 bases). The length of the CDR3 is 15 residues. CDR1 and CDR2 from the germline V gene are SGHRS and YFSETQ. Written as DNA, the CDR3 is TGCGCCAGCCGACAGGACAGCCTAGCCAAAAGCATTCAGTACTTC. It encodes CASRQDSLAKSIQYF.

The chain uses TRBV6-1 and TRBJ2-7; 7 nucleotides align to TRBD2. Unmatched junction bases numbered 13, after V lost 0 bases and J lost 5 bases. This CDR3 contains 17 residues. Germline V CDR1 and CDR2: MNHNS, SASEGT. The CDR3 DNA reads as TGTGCCAGCAGTGAAGCATCCCGGGACTATTTTATCCACGAGCAGTACTTC. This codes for CASSEASRDYFIHEQYF.

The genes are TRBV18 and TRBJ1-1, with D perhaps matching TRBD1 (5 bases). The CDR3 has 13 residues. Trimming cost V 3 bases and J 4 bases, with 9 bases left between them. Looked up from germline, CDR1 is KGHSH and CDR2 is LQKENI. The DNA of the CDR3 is TGTGCCAGCTCACCCAGGGTATCCACTGAAGCTTTCTTT. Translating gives CASSPRVSTEAFF.

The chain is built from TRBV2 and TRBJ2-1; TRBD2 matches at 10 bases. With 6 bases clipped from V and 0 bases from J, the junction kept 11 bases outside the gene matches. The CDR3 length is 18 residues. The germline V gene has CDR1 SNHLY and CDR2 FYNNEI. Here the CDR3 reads CASSEPGLAWSSYNEQFF. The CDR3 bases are TGTGCCAGCAGCGAACCGGGACTAGCGTGGAGCTCCTACAATGAGCAGTTCTTC.

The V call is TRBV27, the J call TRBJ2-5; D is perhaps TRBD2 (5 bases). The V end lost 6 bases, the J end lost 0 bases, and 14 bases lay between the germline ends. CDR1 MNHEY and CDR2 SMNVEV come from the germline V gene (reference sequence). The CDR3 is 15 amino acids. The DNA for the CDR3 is TGTGCCAGCAGCCCCTACGGGAATTACCAAGAGACCCAGTACTTC. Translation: CASSPYGNYQETQYF.

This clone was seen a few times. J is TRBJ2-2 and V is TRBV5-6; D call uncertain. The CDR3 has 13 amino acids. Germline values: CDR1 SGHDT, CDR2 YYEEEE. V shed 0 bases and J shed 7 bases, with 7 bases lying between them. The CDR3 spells CASSLVGVGELFF. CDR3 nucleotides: TGTGCCAGCAGCTTGGTCGGAGTCGGGGAGCTGTTTTTT.

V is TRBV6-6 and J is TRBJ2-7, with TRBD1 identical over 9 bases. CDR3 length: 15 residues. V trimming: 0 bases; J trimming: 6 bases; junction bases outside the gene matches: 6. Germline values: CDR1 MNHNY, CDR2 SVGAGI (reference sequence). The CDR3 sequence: CASSYSPDRGGEQYF. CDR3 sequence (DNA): TGTGCCAGCAGTTACTCTCCGGACAGGGGAGGCGAGCAGTACTTC.

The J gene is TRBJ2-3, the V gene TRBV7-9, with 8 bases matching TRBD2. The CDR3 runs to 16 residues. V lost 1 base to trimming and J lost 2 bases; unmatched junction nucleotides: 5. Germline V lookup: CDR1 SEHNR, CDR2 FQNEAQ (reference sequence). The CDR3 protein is CASSLVAGGITDTQYF. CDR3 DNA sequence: TGTGCCAGCAGCTTAGTGGCGGGGGGCATCACAGATACGCAGTATTTT.

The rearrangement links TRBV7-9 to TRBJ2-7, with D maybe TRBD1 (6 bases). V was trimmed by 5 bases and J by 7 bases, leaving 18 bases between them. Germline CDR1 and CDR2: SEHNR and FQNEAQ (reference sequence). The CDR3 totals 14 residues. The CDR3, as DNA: TGTGCCAGCAGCCCCAGCCTGAGGGGGTGGGAGCAGTACTTC. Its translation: CASSPSLRGWEQYF.

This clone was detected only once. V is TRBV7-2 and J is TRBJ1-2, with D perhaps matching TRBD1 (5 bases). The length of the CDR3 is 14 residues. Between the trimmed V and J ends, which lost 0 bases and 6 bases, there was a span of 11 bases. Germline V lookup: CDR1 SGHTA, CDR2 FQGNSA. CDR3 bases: TGTGCCAGCAGCTTAGCGCGCACACAGGATGGCTACACCTTC. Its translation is CASSLARTQDGYTF. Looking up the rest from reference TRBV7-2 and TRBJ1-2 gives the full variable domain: GAGVSQSPSNKVTEKGKDVELRCDPISGHTALYWYRQSLGQGLEFLIYFQGNSAPDKSGLPSDRFSAERTGGSVSTLTIQRTQQEDSAVYLCASSLARTQDGYTFGSGTRLTVV.

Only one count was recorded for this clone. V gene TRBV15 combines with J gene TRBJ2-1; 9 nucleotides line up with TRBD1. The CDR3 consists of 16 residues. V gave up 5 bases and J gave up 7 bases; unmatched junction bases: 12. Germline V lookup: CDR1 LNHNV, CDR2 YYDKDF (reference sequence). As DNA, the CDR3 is TGTGCCACCAGCGCCCCGGGACAGGGAACTATTAATGAGCAGTTCTTC. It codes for CATSAPGQGTINEQFF.

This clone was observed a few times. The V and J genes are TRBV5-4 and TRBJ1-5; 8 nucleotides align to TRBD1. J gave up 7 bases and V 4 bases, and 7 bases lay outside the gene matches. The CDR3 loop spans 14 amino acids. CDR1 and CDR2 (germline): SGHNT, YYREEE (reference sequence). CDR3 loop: CASSVDRGQQPQHF. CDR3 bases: TGTGCCAGCAGCGTCGACAGGGGCCAGCAGCCCCAGCATTTT. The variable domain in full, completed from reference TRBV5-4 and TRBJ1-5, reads ETGVTQSPTHLIKTRGQQVTLRCSSQSGHNTVSWYQQALGQGPQFIFQYYREEENGRGNFPPRFSGLQFPNYSSELNVNALELDDSALYLCASSVDRGQQPQHFGDGTRLSIL.

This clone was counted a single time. The CDR3 coding sequence is TGTGCCAGCAGCTTGACTGAAGAGACCCAGTACTTC. It is translated as CASSLTEETQYF. The V call is TRBV11-2, the J call TRBJ2-5; no reliable D call. Trimming cost V 3 bases and J 3 bases, with 5 bases left between them. The germline CDR1 and CDR2 sequences are SGHAT and FQNNGV. This CDR3 region has 12 residues.

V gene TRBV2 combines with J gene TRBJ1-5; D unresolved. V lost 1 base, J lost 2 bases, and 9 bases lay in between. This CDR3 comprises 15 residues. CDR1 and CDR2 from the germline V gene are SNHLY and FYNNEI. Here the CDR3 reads CASSEVIAGNQPQHF. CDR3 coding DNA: TGTGCCAGCAGTGAAGTGATAGCAGGCAATCAGCCCCAGCATTTT.

The CDR3 DNA reads as TGTGCCAGCAGCTCCAAGGGGCAGGGAAGCGAGACCCAGTACTTC. This codes for CASSSKGQGSETQYF. The chain uses TRBV5-4 and TRBJ2-5; possible D gene TRBD1, 5 bases. The CDR3 has 15 amino acids. V gave up 3 bases and J gave up 5 bases, with 17 bases separating them. Germline loops: CDR1 SGHNT, CDR2 YYREEE (reference sequence).

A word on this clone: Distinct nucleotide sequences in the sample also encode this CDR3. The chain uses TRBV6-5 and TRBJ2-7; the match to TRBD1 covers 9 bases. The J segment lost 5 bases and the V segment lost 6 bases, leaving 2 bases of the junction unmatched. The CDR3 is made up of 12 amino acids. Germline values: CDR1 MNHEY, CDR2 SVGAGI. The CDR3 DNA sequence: TGTGCCAGCAGCCGGACAGGGGACGAGCAGTACTTC. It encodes CASSRTGDEQYF.